This paragraph covers one T cell receptor (beta chain) sequence. Antigen unknown. This CDR3 has 13 amino acids. Germline CDR1 and CDR2: KGHSH and LQKENI. The sample is drawn from a study of monozygotic twins with inflammatory bowel disease. General study findings and limits: IBD patients, compared with healthy twins, shared fewer clonotypes with others (especially with disease activity).

Template-switch reactions added UMIs with a 6-nucleotide sample barcode. TCRdb re-analyzed the 5' RACE reads; it lists each CDR3 protein once, without DNA. In all, the sample yields 350,000 to 500,000 distinct CDR3 sequences. The gene calls are TRBV18 and TRBJ2-7; TCRdb calls TRBD1, which cannot be checked without DNA. This sequence was found in a human donor with ulcerative colitis or Crohn's disease, or a healthy co-twin of an affected twin (not recorded which). The sample taken for sequencing was blood. The CDR3: CASGGQSSYEQYF.